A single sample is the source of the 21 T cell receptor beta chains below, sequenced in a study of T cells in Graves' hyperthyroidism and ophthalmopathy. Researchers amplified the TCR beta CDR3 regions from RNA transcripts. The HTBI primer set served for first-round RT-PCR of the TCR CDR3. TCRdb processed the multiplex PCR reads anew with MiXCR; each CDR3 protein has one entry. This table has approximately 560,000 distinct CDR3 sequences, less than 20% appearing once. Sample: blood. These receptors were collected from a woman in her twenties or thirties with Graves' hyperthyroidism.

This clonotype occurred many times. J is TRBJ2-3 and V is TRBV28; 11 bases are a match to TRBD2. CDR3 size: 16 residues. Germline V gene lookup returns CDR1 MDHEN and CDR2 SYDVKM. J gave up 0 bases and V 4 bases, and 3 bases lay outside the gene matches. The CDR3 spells CASSSWTSGSTDTQYF. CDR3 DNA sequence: TGTGCCAGCAGTTCGTGGACTAGCGGGAGCACAGATACGCAGTATTTT. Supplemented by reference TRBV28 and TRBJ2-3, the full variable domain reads DVKVTQSSRYLVKRTGEKVFLECVQDMDHENMFWYRQDPGLGLRLIYFSYDVKMKEKGDIPEGYSVSREKKERFSLILESASTNQTSMYLCASSSWTSGSTDTQYFGPGTRLTVL.

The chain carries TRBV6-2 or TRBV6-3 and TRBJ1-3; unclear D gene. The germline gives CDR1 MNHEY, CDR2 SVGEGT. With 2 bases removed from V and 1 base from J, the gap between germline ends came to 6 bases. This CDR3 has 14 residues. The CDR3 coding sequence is TGTGCCAGCAGTTACGCTGGGTCTGGAAACACCATATATTTT. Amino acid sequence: CASSYAGSGNTIYF.

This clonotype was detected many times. CDR3 residues: CASSLRTGGGNEQFF. In DNA, the CDR3 is TGTGCCAGCAGTTTAAGGACAGGGGGGGGCAATGAGCAGTTCTTC. J is TRBJ2-1 and V is TRBV12-3 or TRBV12-4; TRBD1 agrees at 10 bases. This CDR3 contains 15 residues. Trimming cost V 2 bases and J 6 bases; bases outside gene matches: 4.

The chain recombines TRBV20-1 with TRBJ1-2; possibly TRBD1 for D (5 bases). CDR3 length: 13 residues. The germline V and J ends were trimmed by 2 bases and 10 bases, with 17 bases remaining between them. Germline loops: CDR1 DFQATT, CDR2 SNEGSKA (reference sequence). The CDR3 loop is CSARNTGENDYTF. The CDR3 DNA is TGCAGTGCTAGAAATACAGGAGAGAATGACTACACCTTC.

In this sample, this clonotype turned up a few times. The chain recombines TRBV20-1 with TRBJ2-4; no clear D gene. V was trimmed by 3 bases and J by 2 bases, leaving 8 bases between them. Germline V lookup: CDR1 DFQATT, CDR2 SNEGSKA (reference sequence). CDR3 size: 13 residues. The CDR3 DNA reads TGCAGTGCTAGTCTGCACACCAAAAACATTCAGTACTTC. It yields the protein CSASLHTKNIQYF.

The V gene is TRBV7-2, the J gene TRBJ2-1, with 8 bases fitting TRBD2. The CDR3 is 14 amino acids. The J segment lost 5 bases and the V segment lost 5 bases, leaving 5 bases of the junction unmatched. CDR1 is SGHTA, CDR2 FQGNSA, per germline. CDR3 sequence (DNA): TGTGCCAGCAGCCGGAATAGCGGGAACAATGAGCAGTTCTTC. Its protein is CASSRNSGNNEQFF.

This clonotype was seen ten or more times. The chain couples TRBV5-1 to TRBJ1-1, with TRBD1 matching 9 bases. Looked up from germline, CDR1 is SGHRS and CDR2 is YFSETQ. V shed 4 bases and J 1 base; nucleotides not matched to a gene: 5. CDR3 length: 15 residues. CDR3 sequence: CASSGRTGENTEAFF. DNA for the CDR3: TGCGCCAGCAGCGGTCGGACAGGGGAGAACACTGAAGCTTTCTTT.

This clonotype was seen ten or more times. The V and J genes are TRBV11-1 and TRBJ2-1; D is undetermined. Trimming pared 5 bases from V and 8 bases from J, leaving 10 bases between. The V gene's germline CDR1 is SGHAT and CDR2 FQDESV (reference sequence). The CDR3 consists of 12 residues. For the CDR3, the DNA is TGTGCCAGCAGCCCTGGCCGGGATGAGCAGTTCTTC. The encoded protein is CASSPGRDEQFF.

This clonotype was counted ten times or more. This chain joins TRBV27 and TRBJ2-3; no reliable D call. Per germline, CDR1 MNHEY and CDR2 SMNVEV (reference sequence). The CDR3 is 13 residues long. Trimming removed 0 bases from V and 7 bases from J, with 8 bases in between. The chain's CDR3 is CASSLSRAHTQYF. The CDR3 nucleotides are TGTGCCAGCAGTTTATCTCGGGCACATACGCAGTATTTT.

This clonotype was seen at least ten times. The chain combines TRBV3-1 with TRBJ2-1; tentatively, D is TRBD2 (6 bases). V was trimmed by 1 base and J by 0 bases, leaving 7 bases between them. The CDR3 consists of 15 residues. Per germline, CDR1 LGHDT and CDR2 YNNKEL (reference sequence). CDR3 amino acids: CASSQGGNSYNEQFF. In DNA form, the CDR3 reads TGTGCCAGCAGCCAAGGCGGGAACTCCTACAATGAGCAGTTCTTC.

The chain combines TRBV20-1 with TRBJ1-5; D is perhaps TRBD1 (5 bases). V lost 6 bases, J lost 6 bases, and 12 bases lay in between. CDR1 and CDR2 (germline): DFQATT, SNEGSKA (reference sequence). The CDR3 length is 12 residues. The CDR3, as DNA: TGCAGTGCCGGAGGTGGGGGTCAGCCCCAGCATTTT. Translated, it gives CSAGGGGQPQHF.

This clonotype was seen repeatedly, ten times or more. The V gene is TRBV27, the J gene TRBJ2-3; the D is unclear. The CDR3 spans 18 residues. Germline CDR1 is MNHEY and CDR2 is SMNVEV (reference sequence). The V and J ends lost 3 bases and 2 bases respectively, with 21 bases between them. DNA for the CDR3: TGTGCCAGCAGTTTTGGGGTTGGAGACTCATTTGCCACAGATACGCAGTATTTT. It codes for CASSFGVGDSFATDTQYF.

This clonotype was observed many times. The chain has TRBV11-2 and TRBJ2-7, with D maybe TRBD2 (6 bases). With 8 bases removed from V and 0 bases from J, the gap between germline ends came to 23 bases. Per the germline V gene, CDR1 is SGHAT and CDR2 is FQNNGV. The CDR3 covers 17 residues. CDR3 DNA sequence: TGTGCCAGCGGAAAGCGGGCTCCTTTAGGGATCTCCTACGAGCAGTACTTC. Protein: CASGKRAPLGISYEQYF.

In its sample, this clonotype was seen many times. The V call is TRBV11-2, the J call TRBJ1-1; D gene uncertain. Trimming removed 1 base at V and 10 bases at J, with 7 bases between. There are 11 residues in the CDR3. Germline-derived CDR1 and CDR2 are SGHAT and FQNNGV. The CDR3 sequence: CASSLGVGAFF. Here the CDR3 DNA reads TGTGCCAGCAGCTTAGGTGTCGGAGCTTTCTTT.

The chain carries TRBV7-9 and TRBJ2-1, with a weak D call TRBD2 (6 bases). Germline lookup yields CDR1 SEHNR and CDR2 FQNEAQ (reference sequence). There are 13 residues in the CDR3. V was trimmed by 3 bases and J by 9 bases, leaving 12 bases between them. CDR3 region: CASSFGGVGEQFF. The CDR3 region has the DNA TGTGCCAGCAGCTTCGGAGGGGTAGGTGAGCAGTTCTTC.

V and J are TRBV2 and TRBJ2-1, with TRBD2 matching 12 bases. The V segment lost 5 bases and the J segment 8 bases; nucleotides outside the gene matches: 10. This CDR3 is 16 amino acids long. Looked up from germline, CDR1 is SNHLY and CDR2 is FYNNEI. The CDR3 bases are TGTGCCAGCAGTAAAGGACTAGCGGGACCCACCGATGAGCAGTTCTTC. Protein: CASSKGLAGPTDEQFF.

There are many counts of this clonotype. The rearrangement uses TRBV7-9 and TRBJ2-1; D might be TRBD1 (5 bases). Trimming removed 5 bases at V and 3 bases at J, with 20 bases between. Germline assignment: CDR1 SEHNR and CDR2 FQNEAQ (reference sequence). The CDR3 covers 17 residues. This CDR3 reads CASSPGLGVVFYNEQFF. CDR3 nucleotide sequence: TGTGCCAGCAGCCCAGGCCTAGGGGTAGTTTTCTACAATGAGCAGTTCTTC.

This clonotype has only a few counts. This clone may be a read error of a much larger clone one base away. CDR3 sequence reads: CAWINRGTEASF. The DNA of the CDR3 is TGTGCCTGGATTAACAGGGGGACTGAAGCTTCCTTT. The chain has TRBV30 and TRBJ1-1; 8 bases agree with TRBD1. The germline V gene has CDR1 GTSNPN and CDR2 SVGIG (reference sequence). The CDR3 totals 12 residues.

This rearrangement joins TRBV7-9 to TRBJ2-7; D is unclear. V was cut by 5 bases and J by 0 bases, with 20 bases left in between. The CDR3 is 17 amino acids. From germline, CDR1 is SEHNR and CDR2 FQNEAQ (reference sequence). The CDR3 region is CASSPVDNVKSSYEQYF. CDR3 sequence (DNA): TGTGCCAGCAGCCCAGTCGATAACGTAAAGAGCTCCTACGAGCAGTACTTC.

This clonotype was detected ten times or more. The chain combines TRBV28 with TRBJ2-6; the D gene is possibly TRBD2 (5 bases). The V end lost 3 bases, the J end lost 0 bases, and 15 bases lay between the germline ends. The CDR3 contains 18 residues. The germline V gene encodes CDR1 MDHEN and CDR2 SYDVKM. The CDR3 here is CASSLREGSGSGANVLTF. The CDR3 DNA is TGTGCCAGCAGTTTGAGAGAGGGCTCGGGCTCTGGGGCCAACGTCCTGACTTTC.

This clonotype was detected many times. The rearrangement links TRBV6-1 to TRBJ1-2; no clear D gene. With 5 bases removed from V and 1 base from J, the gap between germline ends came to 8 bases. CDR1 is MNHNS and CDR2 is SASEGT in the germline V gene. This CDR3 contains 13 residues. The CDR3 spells CASSLVHNYGYTF. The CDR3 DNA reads TGTGCCAGCAGTTTAGTCCATAACTATGGCTACACCTTC.